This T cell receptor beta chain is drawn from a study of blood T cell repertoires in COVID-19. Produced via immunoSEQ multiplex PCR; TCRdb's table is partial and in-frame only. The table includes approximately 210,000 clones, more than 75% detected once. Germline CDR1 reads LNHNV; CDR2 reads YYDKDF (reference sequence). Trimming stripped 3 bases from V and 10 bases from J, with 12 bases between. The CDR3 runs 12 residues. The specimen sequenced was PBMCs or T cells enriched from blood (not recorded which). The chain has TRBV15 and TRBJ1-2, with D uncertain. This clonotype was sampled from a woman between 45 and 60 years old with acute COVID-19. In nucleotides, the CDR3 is TGTGCCACCAGCAGGACAACCGGTGACTACACCTTC. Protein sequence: CATSRTTGDYTF.